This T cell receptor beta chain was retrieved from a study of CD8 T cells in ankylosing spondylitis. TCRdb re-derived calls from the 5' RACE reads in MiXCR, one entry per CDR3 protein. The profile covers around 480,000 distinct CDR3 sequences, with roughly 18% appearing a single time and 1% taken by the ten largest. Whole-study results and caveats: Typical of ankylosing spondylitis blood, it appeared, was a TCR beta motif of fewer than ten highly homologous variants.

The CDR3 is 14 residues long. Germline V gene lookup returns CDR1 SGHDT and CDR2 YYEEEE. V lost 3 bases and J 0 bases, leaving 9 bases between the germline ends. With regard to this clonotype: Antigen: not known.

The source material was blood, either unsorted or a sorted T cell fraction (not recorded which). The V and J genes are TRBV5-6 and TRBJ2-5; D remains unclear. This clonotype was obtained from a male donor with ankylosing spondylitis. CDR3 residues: CASSSVGDQETQYF. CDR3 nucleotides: TGTGCCAGCAGCTCGGTAGGCGACCAAGAGACCCAGTACTTC.